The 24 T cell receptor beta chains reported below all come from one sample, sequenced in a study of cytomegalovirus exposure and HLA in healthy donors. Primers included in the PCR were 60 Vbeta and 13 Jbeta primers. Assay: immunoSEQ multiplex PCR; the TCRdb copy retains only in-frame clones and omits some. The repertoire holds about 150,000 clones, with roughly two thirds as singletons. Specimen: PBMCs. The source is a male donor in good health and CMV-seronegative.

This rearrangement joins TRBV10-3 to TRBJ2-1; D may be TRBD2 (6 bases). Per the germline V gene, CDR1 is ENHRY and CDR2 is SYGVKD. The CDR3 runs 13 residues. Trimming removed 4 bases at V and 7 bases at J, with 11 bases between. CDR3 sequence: CAISVPTSNEQFF. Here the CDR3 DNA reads TGTGCCATCAGTGTACCGACTAGTAATGAGCAGTTCTTC.

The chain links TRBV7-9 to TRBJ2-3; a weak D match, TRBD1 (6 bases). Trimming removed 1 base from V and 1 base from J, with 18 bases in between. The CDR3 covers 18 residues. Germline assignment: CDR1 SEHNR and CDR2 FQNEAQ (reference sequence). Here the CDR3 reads CASSLGLTGSLRTDTQYF. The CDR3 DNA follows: TGTGCCAGCAGCTTAGGCCTGACAGGATCTCTTCGCACAGATACGCAGTATTTT.

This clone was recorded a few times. CDR3 DNA sequence: TGTGCCAGCAGCAGACTCGGACAGGGTCGTTACGAGCAGTACTTC. Translated, it gives CASSRLGQGRYEQYF. This chain connects TRBV7-9 to TRBJ2-7; TRBD1 matches at 8 bases. The CDR3 covers 15 residues. Germline V gene lookup returns CDR1 SEHNR and CDR2 FQNEAQ (reference sequence). V was pared by 5 bases and J by 4 bases, with 10 bases of the junction left unmatched.

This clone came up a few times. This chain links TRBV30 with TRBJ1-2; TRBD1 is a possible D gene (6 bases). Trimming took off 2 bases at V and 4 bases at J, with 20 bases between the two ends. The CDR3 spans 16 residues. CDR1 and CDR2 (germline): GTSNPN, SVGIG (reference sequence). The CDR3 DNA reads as TGTGCCTGGAGTTCCTACAGGGCCCGCGGCGGCTATGGCTACACCTTC. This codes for CAWSSYRARGGYGYTF.

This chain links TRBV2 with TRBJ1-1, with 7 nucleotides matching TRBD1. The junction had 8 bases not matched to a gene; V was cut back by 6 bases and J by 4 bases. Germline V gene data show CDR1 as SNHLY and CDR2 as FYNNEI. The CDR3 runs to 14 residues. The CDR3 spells CASRNRGFATEAFF. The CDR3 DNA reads TGTGCCAGCAGAAACAGGGGATTTGCCACTGAAGCTTTCTTT. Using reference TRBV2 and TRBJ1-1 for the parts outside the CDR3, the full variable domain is EPEVTQTPSHQVTQMGQEVILRCVPISNHLYFYWYRQILGQKVEFLVSFYNNEISEKSEIFDDQFSVERPDGSNFTLKIRSTKLEDSAMYFCASRNRGFATEAFFGQGTRLTVV.

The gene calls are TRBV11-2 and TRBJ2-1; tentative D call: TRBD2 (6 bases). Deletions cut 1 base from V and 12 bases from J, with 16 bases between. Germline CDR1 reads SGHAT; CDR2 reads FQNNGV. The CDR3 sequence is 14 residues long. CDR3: CASSLVGAGRVQFF. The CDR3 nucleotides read TGTGCCAGCAGCTTAGTGGGTGCGGGACGTGTGCAGTTCTTC.

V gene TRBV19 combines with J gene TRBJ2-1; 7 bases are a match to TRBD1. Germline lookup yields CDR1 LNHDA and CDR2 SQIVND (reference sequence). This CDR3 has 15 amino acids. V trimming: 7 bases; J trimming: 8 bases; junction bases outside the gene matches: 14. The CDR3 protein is CASIAGDRVQDEQFF. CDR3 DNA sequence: TGTGCCAGTATCGCCGGAGACAGGGTACAGGATGAGCAGTTCTTC.

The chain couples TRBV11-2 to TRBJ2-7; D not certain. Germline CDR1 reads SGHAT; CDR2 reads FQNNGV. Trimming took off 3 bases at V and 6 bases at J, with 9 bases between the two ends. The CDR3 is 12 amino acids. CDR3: CASSFIPGEQYF. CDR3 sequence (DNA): TGTGCCAGCAGCTTTATCCCAGGCGAGCAGTACTTC.

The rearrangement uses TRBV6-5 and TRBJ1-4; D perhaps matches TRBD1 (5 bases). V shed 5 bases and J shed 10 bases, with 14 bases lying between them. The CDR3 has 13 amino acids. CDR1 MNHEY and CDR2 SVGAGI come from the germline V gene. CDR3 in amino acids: CASSMAGPGKLFF. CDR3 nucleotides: TGTGCCAGCAGTATGGCAGGGCCGGGAAAACTGTTTTTT.

This CDR3 is CASSLNRYEQYF. DNA of the CDR3: TGTGCCAGCAGCTTAAATCGCTACGAGCAGTACTTC. The chain has TRBV7-2 and TRBJ2-7, with D hard to call. Germline loops: CDR1 SGHTA, CDR2 FQGNSA. The CDR3 consists of 12 residues. Trimming removed 2 bases at V and 3 bases at J, with 5 bases between.

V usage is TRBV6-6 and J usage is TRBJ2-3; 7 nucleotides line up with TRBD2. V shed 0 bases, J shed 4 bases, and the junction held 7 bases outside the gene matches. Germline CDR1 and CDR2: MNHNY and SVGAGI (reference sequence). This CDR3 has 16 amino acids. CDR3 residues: CASSYSLRGGADTQYF. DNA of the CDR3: TGTGCCAGCAGTTACTCCCTTCGCGGGGGAGCAGATACGCAGTATTTT.

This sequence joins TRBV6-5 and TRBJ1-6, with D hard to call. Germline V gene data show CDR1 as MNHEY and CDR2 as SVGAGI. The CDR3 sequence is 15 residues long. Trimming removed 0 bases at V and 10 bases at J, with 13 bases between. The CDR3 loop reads CASSYSAGSGSPLHF. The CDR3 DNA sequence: TGTGCCAGCAGTTACTCAGCGGGCAGCGGCTCACCCCTCCACTTT.

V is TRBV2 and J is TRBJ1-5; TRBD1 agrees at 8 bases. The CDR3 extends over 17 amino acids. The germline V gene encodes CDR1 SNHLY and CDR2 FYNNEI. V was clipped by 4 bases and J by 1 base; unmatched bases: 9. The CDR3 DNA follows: TGTGCCAGCAGTGGCAACCCCGACAGGGGCAGCAATCAGCCCCAGCATTTT. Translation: CASSGNPDRGSNQPQHF.

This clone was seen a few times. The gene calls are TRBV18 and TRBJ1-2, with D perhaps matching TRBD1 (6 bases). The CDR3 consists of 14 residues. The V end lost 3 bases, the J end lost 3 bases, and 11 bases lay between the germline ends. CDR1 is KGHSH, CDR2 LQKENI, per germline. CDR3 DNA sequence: TGTGCCAGCTCACCCTGGACAGAGGACTATGGCTACACCTTC. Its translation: CASSPWTEDYGYTF.

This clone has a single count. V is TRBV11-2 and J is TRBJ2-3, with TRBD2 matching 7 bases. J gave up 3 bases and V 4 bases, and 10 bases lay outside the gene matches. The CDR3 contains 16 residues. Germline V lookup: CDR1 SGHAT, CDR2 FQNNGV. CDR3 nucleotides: TGTGCCAGCAGCTCCCGTGGAGCGGGGATGACAGATACGCAGTATTTT. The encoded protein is CASSSRGAGMTDTQYF.

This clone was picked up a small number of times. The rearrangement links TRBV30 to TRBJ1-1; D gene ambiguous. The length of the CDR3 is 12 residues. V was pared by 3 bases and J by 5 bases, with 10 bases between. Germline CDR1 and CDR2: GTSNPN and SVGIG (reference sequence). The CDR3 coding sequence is TGTGCCTGGAGCCTACCGCGGACTGAAGCTTTCTTT. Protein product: CAWSLPRTEAFF. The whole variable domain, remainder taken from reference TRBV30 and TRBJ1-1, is SQTIHQWPATLVQPVGSPLSLECTVEGTSNPNLYWYRQAAGRGLQLLFYSVGIGQISSEVPQNLSASRPQDRQFILSSKKLLLSDSGFYLCAWSLPRTEAFFGQGTRLTVV.

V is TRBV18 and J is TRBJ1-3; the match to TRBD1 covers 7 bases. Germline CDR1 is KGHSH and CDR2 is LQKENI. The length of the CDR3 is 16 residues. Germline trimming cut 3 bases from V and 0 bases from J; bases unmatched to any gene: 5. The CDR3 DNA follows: TGTGCCAGCTCACCCAGACAGGGTGACTCTGGAAACACCATATATTTT. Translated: CASSPRQGDSGNTIYF. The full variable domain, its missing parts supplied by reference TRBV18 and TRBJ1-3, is NAGVMQNPRHLVRRRGQEARLRCSPMKGHSHVYWYRQLPEEGLKFMVYLQKENIIDESGMPKERFSAEFPKEGPSILRIQQVVRGDSAAYFCASSPRQGDSGNTIYFGEGSWLTVV.

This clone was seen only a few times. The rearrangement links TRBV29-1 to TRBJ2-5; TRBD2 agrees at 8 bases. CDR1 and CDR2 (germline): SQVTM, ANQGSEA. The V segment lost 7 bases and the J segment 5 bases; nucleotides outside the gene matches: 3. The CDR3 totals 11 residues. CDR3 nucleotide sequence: TGCAGCGCCGGGGGGGAGGAGACCCAGTACTTC. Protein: CSAGGEETQYF.

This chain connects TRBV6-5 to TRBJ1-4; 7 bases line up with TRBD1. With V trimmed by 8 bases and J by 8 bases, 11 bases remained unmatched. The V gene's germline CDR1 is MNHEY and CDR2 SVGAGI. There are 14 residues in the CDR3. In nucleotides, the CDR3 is TGTGCCAGCCGTTTCCGGGACAGCCGGGAAAAACTGTTTTTT. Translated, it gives CASRFRDSREKLFF.

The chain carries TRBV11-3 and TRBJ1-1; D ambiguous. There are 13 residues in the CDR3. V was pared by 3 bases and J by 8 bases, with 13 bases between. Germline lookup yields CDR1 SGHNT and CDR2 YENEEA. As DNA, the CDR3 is TGTGCCAGCAGCTTCGGAGGAAATGGCGAAGCTTTCTTT. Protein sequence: CASSFGGNGEAFF.

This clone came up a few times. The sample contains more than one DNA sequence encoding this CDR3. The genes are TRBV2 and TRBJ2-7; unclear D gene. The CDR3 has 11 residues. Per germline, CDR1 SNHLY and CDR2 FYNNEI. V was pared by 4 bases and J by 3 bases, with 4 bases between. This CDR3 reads CASSAGYEQYF. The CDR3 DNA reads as TGTGCCAGCAGTGCAGGCTACGAGCAGTACTTC.

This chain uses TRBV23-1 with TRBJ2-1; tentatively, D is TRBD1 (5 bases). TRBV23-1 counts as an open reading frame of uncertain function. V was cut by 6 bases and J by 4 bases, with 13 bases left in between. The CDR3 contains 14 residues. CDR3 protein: CASRTPRQYNEQFF. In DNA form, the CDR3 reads TGCGCCAGCAGGACACCAAGACAGTACAATGAGCAGTTCTTC.

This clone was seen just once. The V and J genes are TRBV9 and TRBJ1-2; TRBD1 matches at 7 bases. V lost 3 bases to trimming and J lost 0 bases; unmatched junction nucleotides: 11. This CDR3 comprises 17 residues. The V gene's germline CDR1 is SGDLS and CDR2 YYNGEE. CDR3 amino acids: CASSAGPPDRANYGYTF. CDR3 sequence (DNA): TGTGCCAGCAGCGCCGGGCCCCCAGACAGGGCTAACTATGGCTACACCTTC.

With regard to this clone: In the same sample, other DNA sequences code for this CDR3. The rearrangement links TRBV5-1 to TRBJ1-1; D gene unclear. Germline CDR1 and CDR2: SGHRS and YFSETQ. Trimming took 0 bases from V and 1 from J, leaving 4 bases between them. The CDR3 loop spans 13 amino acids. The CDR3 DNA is TGCGCCAGCAGCTTGGTAGCGAACACTGAAGCTTTCTTT. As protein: CASSLVANTEAFF.